The 9 T cell receptor beta chains given below trace back to one sample, sequenced in a study of blood T cell repertoires in COVID-19. The table came from immunoSEQ multiplex PCR; TCRdb's copy has only in-frame clones and leaves some out. There are roughly 80,000 clones in the sample; about 88% occur only once, and approximately 9.1% lies in the top ten. The sample comprised peripheral blood. These receptors were taken from a human donor in a cohort sampled during active COVID-19.

The rearrangement uses TRBV7-9 and TRBJ2-3; D is possibly TRBD2 (6 bases). Germline V CDR1 and CDR2: SEHNR, FQNEAQ (reference sequence). Trimming left V 2 bases short and J 4 bases short, with 10 bases between. This CDR3 has 14 amino acids. CDR3 protein: CASSLSGSSDTQYF. CDR3 DNA sequence: TGTGCCAGCAGCTTATCCGGGAGCTCAGATACGCAGTATTTT.

J is TRBJ1-4 and V is TRBV9, with D possibly being TRBD1 (5 bases). Germline CDR1 reads SGDLS; CDR2 reads YYNGEE. Trimming cost V 6 bases and J 5 bases, with 17 bases left between them. The CDR3 runs to 15 residues. The CDR3 sequence is CASNRWGDKNEKLFF. For the CDR3, the DNA is TGTGCCAGCAACCGGTGGGGGGATAAGAATGAAAAACTGTTTTTT.

The rearrangement links TRBV6-1 to TRBJ2-2; the D gene is possibly TRBD1 (5 bases). This CDR3 has 17 residues. Germline V CDR1 and CDR2: MNHNS, SASEGT. Trimming took off 1 base at V and 4 bases at J, with 16 bases between the two ends. Here the CDR3 reads CASSEGRDYRSTGELFF. The CDR3, as DNA: TGTGCCAGCAGTGAAGGCAGGGATTATAGGAGCACCGGGGAGCTGTTTTTT.

V is TRBV14 and J is TRBJ2-1; no clear D. CDR1 and CDR2 (germline): SGHDN, FVKESK. Trimming pared 1 base from V and 5 bases from J, leaving 9 bases between. CDR3 length equals 14 residues. In DNA form, the CDR3 reads TGTGCCAGCAGCCAAGTCGGGTGGGACAATGAGCAGTTCTTC. Translated: CASSQVGWDNEQFF.

The chain is built from TRBV11-2 and TRBJ2-5; no clear D gene. From germline, CDR1 is SGHAT and CDR2 FQNNGV. Trimming stripped 5 bases from V and 2 bases from J, with 9 bases between. The CDR3 contains 13 residues. This CDR3 is CASSRERQETQYF. Here the CDR3 DNA reads TGTGCCAGCAGCCGAGAGAGACAAGAGACCCAGTACTTC. Complete variable domain (other parts from reference TRBV11-2 and TRBJ2-5): EAGVAQSPRYKIIEKRQSVAFWCNPISGHATLYWYQQILGQGPKLLIQFQNNGVVDDSQLPKDRFSAERLKGVDSTLKIQPAKLEDSAVYLCASSRERQETQYFGPGTRLLVL.

CDR3 sequence reads: CASRRTGTGYTEAFF. The CDR3 coding sequence is TGTGCCAGCCGACGTACCGGGACAGGGTACACTGAAGCTTTCTTT. The chain couples TRBV28 to TRBJ1-1; 9 positions match TRBD1. This CDR3 spans 15 amino acids. J gave up 3 bases and V 8 bases, and 10 bases lay outside the gene matches. Germline V gene data show CDR1 as MDHEN and CDR2 as SYDVKM.

This clone was seen a handful of times. The V call is TRBV4-1, the J call TRBJ1-2; D is uncertain. The CDR3 totals 15 residues. Germline V CDR1 and CDR2: MGHRA, YSYEKL. Trimming shortened V by 2 bases and J by 7 bases, and 17 bases separated the two germline ends. CDR3 protein: CASSQRDLGITGYTF. CDR3 nucleotides: TGCGCCAGCAGCCAACGGGATTTGGGTATCACTGGCTACACCTTC.

The chain is built from TRBV12-3 or TRBV12-4 and TRBJ1-2; TRBD1 matches at 7 bases. There are 13 residues in the CDR3. V lost 4 bases to trimming and J lost 4 bases; unmatched junction nucleotides: 3. DNA for the CDR3: TGTGCCAGCAGTTCGGGACAGCCCTATGGCTACACCTTC. Protein sequence: CASSSGQPYGYTF.

The chain uses TRBV2 and TRBJ2-5, with a tentative D call TRBD1 (6 bases). Trimming stripped 1 base from V and 7 bases from J, with 13 bases between. The CDR3 consists of 14 residues. CDR1 SNHLY and CDR2 FYNNEI come from the germline V gene. In DNA, the CDR3 is TGTGCCAGCAGTGAAGGTCAGGGGAGCCCGACCCAGTACTTC. Protein sequence: CASSEGQGSPTQYF.